This TCR beta chain was retrieved from a study of patients and donors after allogeneic stem cell transplantation. CDR3 length: 13 amino acids. Looked up from germline, CDR1 is KGHSH and CDR2 is LQKENI. The V end was cut by 5 bases, the J end by 0 bases, with 5 bases between. MiXCR was run by TCRdb on the RT-PCR reads, yielding one entry per CDR3 protein. The sample holds 400,000 to 500,000 distinct CDR3 sequences, more than 15% seen once. This clonotype was obtained from a human donor who was either an allogeneic HSCT recipient or a stem cell or donor lymphocyte infusion donor (not recorded which). It is not recorded whose cells these are; they may come from a transplant donor. The chain joins TRBV18 to TRBJ1-3; D gene uncertain. Sequencing was carried out using blood, either unsorted or a sorted T cell fraction (not recorded which). The DNA for the CDR3 is TGTGCCAGCTCAGCCCTCTCTGGAAACACCATATATTTT. This encodes CASSALSGNTIYF.